These T cell receptor beta chains were read from a single sample in a study of lymphopenia after photon versus proton radiotherapy. Here immunoSEQ multiplex PCR was the method, and the copy in TCRdb shows in-frame clones only, minus some. In the table there are about 12,000 clones, more than 80% of which are singletons. Specimen: peripheral blood, collected from a patient treated with proton-based radiotherapy. Receptors originate from a man in his sixties with pancreatic cancer. Each CDR3 is given with its conserved first and last residue. Fields, in order: clone size, V gene, J gene, D gene, CDR3 protein, CDR3 DNA. The D gene is left open where the match is weak. A row's size may be missing; if present it is once, few, many or a size class.

few	TRBV6-5	TRBJ2-1	NA	CASSYGRIQYNEQFF	TGTGCCAGCAGTTACGGCAGGATCCAATACAATGAGCAGTTCTTC
NA	TRBV5-4	TRBJ1-4	TRBD1	CASSFGGGTEKLFF	TGTGCCAGCAGCTTTGGAGGGGGCACTGAAAAACTGTTTTTT
NA	TRBV28	TRBJ1-5	TRBD1	CASSPTTGIGTHQPQHF	TGTGCCAGCAGCCCTACGACAGGGATTGGTACCCATCAGCCCCAGCATTTT
NA	TRBV5-6	TRBJ2-6	TRBD1	CASRNRGPFSGANVLTF	TGTGCCAGCAGAAACAGGGGTCCCTTCTCTGGGGCCAACGTCCTGACTTTC
NA	TRBV18	TRBJ2-1	NA	CASSQGGGERFF	TGTGCCAGCTCTCAAGGGGGGGGCGAGCGGTTCTTC
few	TRBV5-4	TRBJ1-2	NA	CASSLDDGYTF	TGTGCCAGCAGCTTGGACGATGGCTACACCTTC
NA	TRBV6-5	TRBJ1-4	NA	CASSPGGGIEKLFF	TGTGCCAGCAGCCCCGGGGGGGGGATTGAAAAACTGTTTTTT
NA	TRBV2	TRBJ1-5	NA	CASSEGAVNQPQHF	TGTGCCAGCAGTGAAGGGGCAGTTAATCAGCCCCAGCATTTT
NA	TRBV7-3	TRBJ2-3	NA	CASSQVGVGTQYF	TGTGCCAGCAGCCAGGTGGGGGTTGGTACGCAGTATTTT
NA	TRBV28	TRBJ2-3	TRBD2	CASSSSVGGGEAQYF	TGTGCCAGCAGTTCCTCGGTGGGCGGGGGGGAGGCGCAGTATTTT
NA	TRBV4-3	TRBJ2-4	TRBD1	CASSQRTGDIQYF	TGCGCCAGCAGCCAGCGGACAGGTGACATTCAGTACTTC
NA	TRBV9	TRBJ2-5	TRBD1	CASNGGQGQETQYF	TGTGCCAGCAACGGGGGACAGGGCCAAGAGACCCAGTACTTC
NA	TRBV9	TRBJ1-2	NA	CASSVVHGGVGYGYTF	TGTGCCAGCAGCGTAGTGCATGGGGGAGTTGGCTATGGCTACACCTTC
NA	TRBV13	TRBJ2-1	TRBD1	CASSLAQGAQFF	TGTGCCAGCAGCTTAGCGCAGGGGGCTCAGTTCTTC
NA	TRBV6-1	TRBJ2-1	NA	CASSEEGWGEQFF	TGTGCCAGCAGCGAAGAAGGGTGGGGTGAGCAGTTCTTC
NA	TRBV5-1	TRBJ1-4	TRBD1	CASSAGQGGANEKLFF	TGCGCCAGCAGCGCGGGACAGGGGGGAGCTAATGAAAAACTGTTTTTT
NA	TRBV29-1	TRBJ2-1	TRBD2	CSVWGSGSNNEQFF	TGCAGCGTTTGGGGCAGCGGGAGTAACAATGAGCAGTTCTTC
NA	TRBV6-5	TRBJ2-3	TRBD1	CASTGQGTDTQYF	TGTGCCAGCACGGGACAGGGAACAGATACGCAGTATTTT
NA	TRBV5-1	TRBJ1-1	NA	CASSLLTGNTEAFF	TGCGCCAGCAGCTTACTAACAGGTAACACTGAAGCTTTCTTT
NA	TRBV5-6	TRBJ2-1	NA	CASSRDRNEQFF	TGTGCCAGCAGCCGAGACAGGAATGAGCAGTTCTTC
NA	TRBV11-2	TRBJ2-1	NA	CASSPGRTPRLDEQFF	TGTGCCAGCAGCCCCGGAAGGACACCCCGCTTGGATGAGCAGTTCTTC
NA	TRBV5-6	TRBJ2-5	NA	CASSSLKRDIKETQYF	TGTGCCAGCAGCTCCCTAAAGCGGGACATTAAAGAGACCCAGTACTTC